The entry below describes one T cell receptor (beta chain). Its antigen is as yet unknown. The table came from immunoSEQ multiplex PCR; TCRdb's copy has only in-frame clones and leaves some out. The sample yields around 60,000 clones, over 90% seen once. This sample is part of a study of OX40 agonist ivuxolimab in advanced cancers. Study context: Patients' therapy was ivuxolimab, an antibody that acts as an agonist of OX40 (CD134).

Findings of the study overall: Mean expanded clone counts were higher in CD8+ than CD4+ T cells. At doses 0.1 to 3.0 mg/kg, CD4+ and CD8+ clones expanded.

In germline, CDR1 is MNHEY, CDR2 SMNVEV (reference sequence). The CDR3 totals 13 residues. Trimming stripped 4 bases from V and 2 bases from J, with 6 bases between. The sampling schedule covered blood at baseline, cycle 4 day 1, and cycle 7 day 1. This TCR was recovered from an adult with an advanced solid tumor such as melanoma, head and neck, liver or kidney cancer. Sequences were derived from CD4+ or CD8+ T cells sorted from blood, sampled in a trial of the OX40 agonist ivuxolimab. J is TRBJ2-1 and V is TRBV27; no firm D call. The CDR3 loop is CASSWTTYNEQFF. Here the CDR3 DNA reads TGTGCCAGCAGTTGGACCACCTACAATGAGCAGTTCTTC.